The 15 T cell receptor beta chains below all came from one sample that was sequenced in a study of STAT3 mutations in large granular lymphocyte leukemia. General observations from the study: Every T-LGLL patient had at least one immunodominant TCRbeta clonotype.

Profiled with immunoSEQ multiplex PCR; TCRdb holds only in-frame clones, not every one. The sample carries about 3,100 clones, nearly 70% recorded once. Antigens for these TCRs are unknown. Sequenced material: peripheral blood mononuclear cells. These receptors all come from a woman aged 40 to 55 with T-cell large granular lymphocyte leukemia. Some clones in this sample may be carry-over from other donors' samples.

The chain joins TRBV30 to TRBJ2-3; D not certain. Germline values: CDR1 GTSNPN, CDR2 SVGIG (reference sequence). This CDR3 is built from 16 residues. Trimming removed 5 bases from V and 1 base from J, with 19 bases in between. The CDR3 is CAWSGAPGARTDTQYF. Written as DNA, the CDR3 is TGTGCCTGGTCCGGCGCTCCAGGAGCGCGCACAGATACGCAGTATTTT.

The chain employs TRBV11-2 and TRBJ2-5; D not resolved. With 3 bases removed from V and 6 bases from J, the gap between germline ends came to 11 bases. The CDR3 totals 13 residues. Germline lookup yields CDR1 SGHAT and CDR2 FQNNGV. The CDR3 sequence: CASSLGLAQTQYF. In DNA form, the CDR3 reads TGTGCCAGCAGCTTGGGTCTGGCCCAGACCCAGTACTTC.

This clone showed up just once. The chain employs TRBV29-1 and TRBJ2-7; 9 bases line up with TRBD1. V was pared by 5 bases and J by 2 bases, with 4 bases of the junction left unmatched. This CDR3 comprises 13 residues. The germline V gene encodes CDR1 SQVTM and CDR2 ANQGSEA. CDR3 DNA sequence: TGCAGCGTTAACGGACAGGGGACCTACGAGCAGTACTTC. It is translated as CSVNGQGTYEQYF.

The chain uses TRBV4-1 and TRBJ2-7, with TRBD1 as a possible D gene (5 bases). CDR3 size: 14 residues. Germline-derived CDR1 and CDR2 are MGHRA and YSYEKL. Trimming removed 2 bases from V and 0 bases from J, with 8 bases in between. CDR3 sequence: CASSQPTASYEQYF. Here the CDR3 DNA reads TGCGCCAGCAGCCAACCGACAGCCTCCTACGAGCAGTACTTC.

The CDR3 DNA reads TGCGCCAGCAGCTCGCAGGCGAACACTGAAGCTTTCTTT. It encodes CASSSQANTEAFF. The chain carries TRBV5-1 and TRBJ1-1; D ambiguous. In germline, CDR1 is SGHRS, CDR2 YFSETQ. V dropped 3 bases and J dropped 1 base, with 7 bases sitting between them. The CDR3 extends over 13 amino acids.

The genes are TRBV5-4 and TRBJ2-5; TRBD1 might be the D (5 bases). Germline V gene data show CDR1 as SGHNT and CDR2 as YYREEE (reference sequence). The V gene lost 4 bases and the J gene lost 1 base, with 11 bases spanning the gap. The CDR3 spans 14 residues. CDR3 sequence (DNA): TGTGCCAGCAGCCCGCGACAGACCCAAGAGACCCAGTACTTC. This gives the protein CASSPRQTQETQYF.

V and J are TRBV9 and TRBJ2-7; D might be TRBD1 (6 bases). V was shortened by 4 bases and J by 2 bases, with 13 bases between the two germline ends. The CDR3 runs 14 residues. Germline V lookup: CDR1 SGDLS, CDR2 YYNGEE. This chain's CDR3 is CASSLGDIAYEQYF. For the CDR3, the DNA is TGTGCCAGCAGCCTCGGGGACATCGCCTACGAGCAGTACTTC.

The rearrangement uses TRBV5-4 and TRBJ2-3; 15 bases line up with TRBD2. The germline V gene has CDR1 SGHNT and CDR2 YYREEE (reference sequence). V was pared by 3 bases and J by 2 bases, with 1 base of the junction left unmatched. CDR3 size: 16 residues. The CDR3 spells CASSWTSGRATDTQYF. The CDR3 DNA sequence: TGTGCCAGCAGCTGGACTAGCGGGAGGGCCACAGATACGCAGTATTTT.

The chain links TRBV19 to TRBJ2-7; 9 positions agree with TRBD1. The junction had 15 bases not matched to a gene; V was cut back by 5 bases and J by 7 bases. CDR1 is LNHDA, CDR2 SQIVND, per germline (reference sequence). The CDR3 runs 16 residues. CDR3 coding DNA: TGTGCCAGTAGTCACCCCAAGGGACAGGGTTCGGGAGAGCAGTACTTC. It codes for CASSHPKGQGSGEQYF.

The count of this clone is one. The chain carries TRBV7-9 and TRBJ2-7; 10 positions match TRBD1. Trimming took 5 bases from V and 5 from J; bases not matched to a gene: 6. This CDR3 comprises 14 residues. The germline CDR1 and CDR2 sequences are SEHNR and FQNEAQ (reference sequence). CDR3 sequence reads: CASSPRDRGHEQYF. CDR3 in DNA: TGTGCCAGCAGCCCTCGGGACAGGGGTCACGAGCAGTACTTC.

The chain couples TRBV6-5 to TRBJ1-2; D not resolved. The germline gives CDR1 MNHEY, CDR2 SVGAGI. V was pared by 6 bases and J by 2 bases, with 10 bases between. The CDR3 length is 13 residues. The CDR3 DNA is TGTGCCAGCAGGCCGACCCTGAACTATGGCTACACCTTC. Translating gives CASRPTLNYGYTF.

The chain uses TRBV5-4 and TRBJ2-3, with a weak D call TRBD2 (5 bases). CDR1 is SGHNT and CDR2 is YYREEE in the germline V gene (reference sequence). Deletions cut 4 bases from V and 4 bases from J, with 13 bases between. The CDR3 is 14 amino acids. In nucleotides, the CDR3 is TGTGCCAGCAGCCCAGACGAGGGCGCAGATACGCAGTATTTT. Its protein product is CASSPDEGADTQYF.

By share, this clone counts as large. The chain employs TRBV11-3 and TRBJ2-1; D remains ambiguous. Germline values: CDR1 SGHNT, CDR2 YENEEA. Trimming removed 4 bases at V and 0 bases at J, with 10 bases between. The CDR3 extends over 15 amino acids. DNA for the CDR3: TGTGCCAGCAGCTCCGACCTTAGCTCCTACAATGAGCAGTTCTTC. Residues: CASSSDLSSYNEQFF.

This sequence joins TRBV9 and TRBJ1-1, with D possibly matching TRBD1 (5 bases). Germline values: CDR1 SGDLS, CDR2 YYNGEE. The CDR3 contains 14 residues. The germline V and J ends were trimmed by 2 bases and 1 base, with 9 bases remaining between them. The CDR3, as DNA: TGTGCCAGCAGCGTGAAGGGGTCGAACACTGAAGCTTTCTTT. Amino acids: CASSVKGSNTEAFF.

This sequence joins TRBV7-2 and TRBJ1-1; D perhaps matches TRBD1 (5 bases). Germline values: CDR1 SGHTA, CDR2 FQGNSA. This CDR3 region has 16 residues. V was clipped by 3 bases and J by 5 bases, with 19 bases between them. CDR3 sequence: CASSFGRPGGYTEAFF. CDR3 sequence (DNA): TGTGCCAGCAGCTTTGGGAGACCGGGGGGTTATACTGAAGCTTTCTTT.